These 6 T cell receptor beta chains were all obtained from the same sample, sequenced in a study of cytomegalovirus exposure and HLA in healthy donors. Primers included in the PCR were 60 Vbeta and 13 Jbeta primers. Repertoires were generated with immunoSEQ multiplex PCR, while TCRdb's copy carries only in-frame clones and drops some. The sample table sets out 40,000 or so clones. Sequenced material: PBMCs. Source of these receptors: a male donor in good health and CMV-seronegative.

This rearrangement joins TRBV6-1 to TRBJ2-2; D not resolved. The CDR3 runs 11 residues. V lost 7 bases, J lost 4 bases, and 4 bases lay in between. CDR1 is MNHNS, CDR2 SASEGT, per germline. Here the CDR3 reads CASTITGELFF. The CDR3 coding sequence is TGTGCCAGCACCATCACCGGGGAGCTGTTTTTT.

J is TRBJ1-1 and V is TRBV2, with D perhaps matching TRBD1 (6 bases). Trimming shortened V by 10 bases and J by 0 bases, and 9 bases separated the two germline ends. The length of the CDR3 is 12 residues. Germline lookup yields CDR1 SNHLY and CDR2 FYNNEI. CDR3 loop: CATTGMNTEAFF. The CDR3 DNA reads TGTGCCACCACAGGGATGAACACTGAAGCTTTCTTT.

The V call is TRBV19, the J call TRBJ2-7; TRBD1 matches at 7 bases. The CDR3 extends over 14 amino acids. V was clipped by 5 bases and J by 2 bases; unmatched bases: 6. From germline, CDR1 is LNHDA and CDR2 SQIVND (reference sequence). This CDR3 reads CASSPLGQPYEQYF. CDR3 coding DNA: TGTGCCAGTAGTCCGTTGGGACAGCCCTACGAGCAGTACTTC.

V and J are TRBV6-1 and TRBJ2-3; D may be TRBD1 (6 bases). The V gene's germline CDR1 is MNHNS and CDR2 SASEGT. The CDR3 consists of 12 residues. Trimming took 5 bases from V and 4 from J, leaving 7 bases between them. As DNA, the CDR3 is TGTGCCAGCAGTACAGGGTCAGATACGCAGTATTTT. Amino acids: CASSTGSDTQYF.

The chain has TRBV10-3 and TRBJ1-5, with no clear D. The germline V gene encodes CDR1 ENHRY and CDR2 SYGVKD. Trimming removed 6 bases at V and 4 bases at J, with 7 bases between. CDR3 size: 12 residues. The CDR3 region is CAIRDLNQPQHF. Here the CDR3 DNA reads TGTGCCATCAGGGACTTGAATCAGCCCCAGCATTTT.

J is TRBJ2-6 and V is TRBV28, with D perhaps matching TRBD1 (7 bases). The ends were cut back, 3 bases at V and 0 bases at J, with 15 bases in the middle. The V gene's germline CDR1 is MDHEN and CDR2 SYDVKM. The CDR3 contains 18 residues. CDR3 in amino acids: CASSFRGTARSGANVLTF. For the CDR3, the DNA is TGTGCCAGCAGTTTTCGGGGGACAGCCCGCTCTGGGGCCAACGTCCTGACTTTC.